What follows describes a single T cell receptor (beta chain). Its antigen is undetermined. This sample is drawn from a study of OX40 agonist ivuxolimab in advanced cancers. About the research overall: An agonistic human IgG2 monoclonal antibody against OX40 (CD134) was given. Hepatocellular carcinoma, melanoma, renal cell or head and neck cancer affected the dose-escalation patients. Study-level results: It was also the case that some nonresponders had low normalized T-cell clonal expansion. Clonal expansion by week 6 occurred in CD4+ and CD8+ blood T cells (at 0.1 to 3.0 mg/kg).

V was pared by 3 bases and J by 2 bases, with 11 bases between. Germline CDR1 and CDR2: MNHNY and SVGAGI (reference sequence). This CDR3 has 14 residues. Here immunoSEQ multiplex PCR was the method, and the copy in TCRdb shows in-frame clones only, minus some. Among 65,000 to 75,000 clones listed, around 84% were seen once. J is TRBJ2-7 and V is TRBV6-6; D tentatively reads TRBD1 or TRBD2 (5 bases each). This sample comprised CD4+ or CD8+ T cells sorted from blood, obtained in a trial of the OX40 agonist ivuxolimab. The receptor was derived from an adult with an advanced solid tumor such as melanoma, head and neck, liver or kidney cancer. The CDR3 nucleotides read TGTGCCAGCAGTTATACCGGGGCTCCCTACGAGCAGTACTTC. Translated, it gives CASSYTGAPYEQYF.